This entry concerns a single T cell receptor (beta chain). This specimen comes from a study of cytomegalovirus exposure and HLA in healthy donors. The PCR used 60 Vbeta and 13 Jbeta primers. The assay was immunoSEQ multiplex PCR, and TCRdb's table has in-frame clones only and misses some. The sample records roughly 100,000 clones, around 79% being singletons. Germline-derived CDR1 and CDR2 are SGHNT and YYREEE (reference sequence). This CDR3 is 16 amino acids long. J was trimmed by 0 bases and V by 4 bases; bases with no gene match: 3. The TCR was taken from a man in his fifties in good health and CMV-seropositive. The chain joins TRBV5-4 to TRBJ2-3, with TRBD2 identical over 12 bases. The specimen sequenced was PBMCs. CDR3 sequence: CASSIGTSGSTDTQYF. CDR3 coding DNA: TGTGCCAGCAGCATAGGGACTAGCGGGAGCACAGATACGCAGTATTTT.